One sample yielded the 28 T cell receptor beta chains listed below, sequenced in a study of PD-1 blockade in classical Hodgkin lymphoma. Documented time point: cycle 4 day 1 (C4D1), after 6 weeks of nivolumab. All trial patients relapsed after autologous stem cell transplantation. This table comes from immunoSEQ multiplex PCR, and its TCRdb copy is limited to in-frame clones, with some not included. Found here are roughly 49,000 clones, 90% of them singletons; the top ten hold approximately 15%. The source material was peripheral blood mononuclear cells (PBMCs), sampled before the fourth cycle of nivolumab. Receptors were obtained from a human donor with classical Hodgkin lymphoma.

Details on this clone: This sample also contains other DNA sequences that code for the same CDR3. The rearrangement uses TRBV6-6 and TRBJ1-1; no clear D. CDR3 length: 10 amino acids. Looked up from germline, CDR1 is MNHNY and CDR2 is SVGAGI (reference sequence). V was clipped by 0 bases and J by 14 bases, with 7 bases between them. The CDR3 bases are TGTGCCAGCAGTTACTCGAGCTTATTCTTT. Translated: CASSYSSLFF.

This clone was recorded only once. The rearrangement joins TRBV7-9 to TRBJ2-5, with 8 bases fitting TRBD1. Unmatched junction bases numbered 4, after V lost 1 base and J lost 0 bases. Germline lookup yields CDR1 SEHNR and CDR2 FQNEAQ (reference sequence). The CDR3 contains 16 residues. CDR3 residues: CASSLEGQGNQETQYF. CDR3 nucleotides: TGTGCCAGCAGCTTAGAAGGACAGGGCAACCAAGAGACCCAGTACTTC.

This clone has just a few counts. The chain couples TRBV4-2 to TRBJ1-5, with 9 nucleotides matching TRBD1. Germline V CDR1 and CDR2: LGHNA, YNFKEQ. V was clipped by 5 bases and J by 5 bases; unmatched bases: 4. This CDR3 is 14 amino acids long. In nucleotides, the CDR3 is TGTGCCAGCAGCGACGGGACAGGGTATCAGCCCCAGCATTTT. It yields the protein CASSDGTGYQPQHF.

The CDR3, as DNA: TGTGCCAGCAGCTTAAGGCAGTTGAACACTGAAGCTTTCTTT. This encodes CASSLRQLNTEAFF. The V gene is TRBV7-9, the J gene TRBJ1-1; D gene unclear. This CDR3 region has 14 residues. The ends were cut back, 2 bases at V and 0 bases at J, with 7 bases in the middle. Germline V lookup: CDR1 SEHNR, CDR2 FQNEAQ (reference sequence).

The chain joins TRBV5-4 to TRBJ2-1; 12 bases fit TRBD2. Germline V CDR1 and CDR2: SGHNT, YYREEE (reference sequence). The CDR3 covers 15 residues. The V and J ends lost 2 bases and 6 bases, in that order; junction bases with no gene match: 3. CDR3 coding DNA: TGTGCCAGCAGCTTCTGGACTAGCGGGGTCAATGAGCAGTTCTTC. As protein: CASSFWTSGVNEQFF. Full variable domain (outside the CDR3, taken from reference TRBV5-4 and TRBJ2-1): ETGVTQSPTHLIKTRGQQVTLRCSSQSGHNTVSWYQQALGQGPQFIFQYYREEENGRGNFPPRFSGLQFPNYSSELNVNALELDDSALYLCASSFWTSGVNEQFFGPGTRLTVL.

The chain combines TRBV27 with TRBJ2-3; no clear D. CDR1 is MNHEY, CDR2 SMNVEV, per germline (reference sequence). The CDR3 runs to 13 residues. The V gene lost 3 bases and the J gene lost 5 bases, with 9 bases spanning the gap. Here the CDR3 DNA reads TGTGCCAGCAGTTTTGGGTTGGGAGATACGCAGTATTTT. Its protein is CASSFGLGDTQYF.

The V and J genes are TRBV9 and TRBJ1-4; perhaps TRBD1 as D (5 bases). V was cut by 3 bases and J by 5 bases, with 14 bases left in between. This CDR3 region has 15 residues. CDR1 SGDLS and CDR2 YYNGEE come from the germline V gene. CDR3 DNA: TGTGCCAGCAGCGCACAGGACCCGGGAAATGAAAAACTGTTTTTT. The encoded protein is CASSAQDPGNEKLFF.

The rearrangement links TRBV5-1 to TRBJ2-5; tentatively, D is TRBD1 or TRBD2 (5 bases each). Trimming removed 5 bases at V and 5 bases at J, with 19 bases between. The CDR3 length is 15 residues. CDR1 and CDR2 (germline): SGHRS, YFSETQ. For the CDR3, the DNA is TGCGCCAGCAGGGCCGGGACCACCCCATCCGAGACCCAGTACTTC. This sequence encodes CASRAGTTPSETQYF. Supplemented by reference TRBV5-1 and TRBJ2-5, the full variable domain reads KAGVTQTPRYLIKTRGQQVTLSCSPISGHRSVSWYQQTPGQGLQFLFEYFSETQRNKGNFPGRFSGRQFSNSRSEMNVSTLELGDSALYLCASRAGTTPSETQYFGPGTRLLVL.

The chain recombines TRBV25-1 with TRBJ2-5, with D hard to call. V was cut by 4 bases and J by 1 base, with 19 bases left in between. CDR3 length: 17 residues. Per the germline V gene, CDR1 is MGHDK and CDR2 is SYGVNS. CDR3 sequence reads: CASSGIAIEAGQETQYF. In DNA form, the CDR3 reads TGTGCCAGCAGTGGTATCGCTATAGAGGCTGGCCAAGAGACCCAGTACTTC. Using reference TRBV25-1 and TRBJ2-5 for the parts outside the CDR3, the full variable domain is EADIYQTPRYLVIGTGKKITLECSQTMGHDKMYWYQQDPGMELHLIHYSYGVNSTEKGDLSSESTVSRIRTEHFPLTLESARPSHTSQYLCASSGIAIEAGQETQYFGPGTRLLVL.

The chain joins TRBV10-1 to TRBJ2-5; D is perhaps TRBD1 or TRBD2 (5 bases each). V gave up 2 bases and J gave up 3 bases, with 16 bases separating them. Per the germline V gene, CDR1 is WNHNN and CDR2 is SYGVQD (reference sequence). The CDR3 extends over 16 amino acids. CDR3 sequence reads: CASSERNGAVKETQYF. DNA of the CDR3: TGCGCCAGCAGTGAGAGGAACGGGGCGGTAAAAGAGACCCAGTACTTC.

V gene TRBV9 combines with J gene TRBJ1-5; possible D gene TRBD1, 5 bases. This CDR3 has 14 residues. Germline V lookup: CDR1 SGDLS, CDR2 YYNGEE. Trimming removed 4 bases at V and 6 bases at J, with 14 bases between. Written as DNA, the CDR3 is TGTGCCAGCAGCCGAGTAGGGGAGGGTCAGCCCCAGCATTTT. Translation gives CASSRVGEGQPQHF.

Worth noting for this clone: A read error may account for a junction end that differs from germline. V gene TRBV9 combines with J gene TRBJ2-7; D ambiguous. The CDR3 contains 13 residues. The germline gives CDR1 SGDLS, CDR2 YYNGEE. CDR3 loop: CASSGKTYGALNF. The CDR3 DNA is TGTGCCAGCAGCGGAAAGACATACGGCGCGTTGAACTTC.

This clone was seen just once. The chain has TRBV7-9 and TRBJ2-1; weak D call: TRBD1 (5 bases). The CDR3 loop spans 11 amino acids. Between the trimmed V and J ends, which lost 8 bases and 13 bases, there was a span of 15 bases. The germline CDR1 and CDR2 sequences are SEHNR and FQNEAQ (reference sequence). The CDR3 DNA sequence: TGTGCCAGCCCTAAGGGGCAGGGACAGTTCTTC. It translates to CASPKGQGQFF.

The gene calls are TRBV7-9 and TRBJ1-1; 8 bases are shared with TRBD1. V was pared by 5 bases and J by 3 bases, with 8 bases of the junction left unmatched. The V gene's germline CDR1 is SEHNR and CDR2 FQNEAQ (reference sequence). The CDR3 extends over 15 amino acids. The CDR3 sequence is CASSGQGAGDTEAFF. CDR3 nucleotide sequence: TGTGCCAGCAGCGGTCAGGGGGCTGGGGACACTGAAGCTTTCTTT.

V usage is TRBV18 and J usage is TRBJ2-7; 8 bases are shared with TRBD1. The length of the CDR3 is 16 residues. The germline V gene encodes CDR1 KGHSH and CDR2 LQKENI. After removal of 2 bases from V and 2 bases from J, the junction contained 8 bases not matched to a gene. The CDR3 sequence is CASSPVKDRVPYEQYF. CDR3 coding DNA: TGTGCCAGCTCACCAGTAAAGGACAGGGTTCCCTACGAGCAGTACTTC.

This clone was recorded a few times. The chain combines TRBV6-6 with TRBJ1-1; D may be TRBD1 (6 bases). CDR1 and CDR2 from the germline V gene are MNHNY and SVGAGI (reference sequence). This CDR3 is 13 amino acids long. V dropped 10 bases and J dropped 2 bases, with 14 bases sitting between them. This CDR3 reads CAINRVGNTEAFF. The CDR3 nucleotides read TGTGCCATAAACAGGGTTGGCAACACTGAAGCTTTCTTT.

V usage is TRBV27 and J usage is TRBJ2-7, with 8 bases lining up with TRBD2. V gave up 6 bases and J gave up 3 bases; unmatched junction bases: 7. CDR1 MNHEY and CDR2 SMNVEV come from the germline V gene (reference sequence). The CDR3 contains 14 residues. The CDR3 bases are TGTGCCAGCAGCCCTCGAACTAGCGGCTACGAGCAGTACTTC. This sequence encodes CASSPRTSGYEQYF.

The chain uses TRBV6-6 and TRBJ2-4; D call uncertain. Between the trimmed V and J ends, which lost 4 bases and 1 base, there was a span of 8 bases. Germline V CDR1 and CDR2: MNHNY, SVGAGI (reference sequence). The CDR3 length is 14 residues. CDR3 residues: CASSSLGAKNIQYF. In DNA form, the CDR3 reads TGTGCCAGCAGTTCATTAGGGGCCAAAAACATTCAGTACTTC.

The CDR3 DNA sequence: TGTGCCACCAGCAGAGATGCACCGATAGCGGGAGGGCCCTCCTACGAGCAGTACTTC. This sequence encodes CATSRDAPIAGGPSYEQYF. The chain uses TRBV15 and TRBJ2-7, with 11 bases lining up with TRBD2. Germline CDR1 LNHNV, CDR2 YYDKDF (reference sequence). The V gene end was trimmed by 0 bases and the J gene end by 0 bases; junction bases not matched to a gene: 10. This CDR3 comprises 19 residues. The variable domain in full, completed from reference TRBV15 and TRBJ2-7, reads DAMVIQNPRYQVTQFGKPVTLSCSQTLNHNVMYWYQQKSSQAPKLLFHYYDKDFNNEADTPDNFQSRRPNTSFCFLDIRSPGLGDTAMYLCATSRDAPIAGGPSYEQYFGPGTRLTVT.

J is TRBJ1-5 and V is TRBV9; 7 nucleotides line up with TRBD1. The CDR3 loop spans 13 amino acids. The junction had 8 bases not matched to a gene; V was cut back by 7 bases and J by 7 bases. Germline V lookup: CDR1 SGDLS, CDR2 YYNGEE. The CDR3 bases are TGTGCCAGCTCGGCAGGGGGAGGGCAGCCCCAGCATTTT. As protein: CASSAGGGQPQHF.

The CDR3 region is CASSPQDRFSYEQYF. CDR3 in DNA: TGTGCCAGCAGTCCGCAGGACCGATTCTCCTACGAGCAGTACTTC. V usage is TRBV28 and J usage is TRBJ2-7; D ambiguous. Germline CDR1 reads MDHEN; CDR2 reads SYDVKM. Between the trimmed V and J ends, which lost 5 bases and 0 bases, there was a span of 14 bases. The CDR3 has 15 amino acids.

This chain connects TRBV9 to TRBJ1-2; no firm D call. Germline CDR1 is SGDLS and CDR2 is YYNGEE. The CDR3 loop spans 14 amino acids. V shed 4 bases and J shed 3 bases, with 13 bases lying between them. As DNA, the CDR3 is TGTGCCAGCAGCAATTCACCTGGGTACTATGGCTACACCTTC. Translated, it gives CASSNSPGYYGYTF.

The chain combines TRBV15 with TRBJ2-7, with D possibly matching TRBD2 (6 bases). The V gene's germline CDR1 is LNHNV and CDR2 YYDKDF (reference sequence). The CDR3 is 14 residues long. V dropped 1 base and J dropped 5 bases, with 12 bases sitting between them. CDR3 in amino acids: CATSRVGGLHEQYF. DNA for the CDR3: TGTGCCACCAGCAGAGTGGGGGGTCTCCACGAGCAGTACTTC. Supplemented by reference TRBV15 and TRBJ2-7, the full variable domain reads DAMVIQNPRYQVTQFGKPVTLSCSQTLNHNVMYWYQQKSSQAPKLLFHYYDKDFNNEADTPDNFQSRRPNTSFCFLDIRSPGLGDTAMYLCATSRVGGLHEQYFGPGTRLTVT.

The chain carries TRBV6-1 and TRBJ1-5; no definite D call. V lost 3 bases and J lost 2, with 5 bases in between. The germline CDR1 and CDR2 sequences are MNHNS and SASEGT. The CDR3 runs to 13 residues. The CDR3 loop reads CASSDPGNQPQHF. The CDR3 DNA reads TGTGCCAGCAGTGATCCTGGCAATCAGCCCCAGCATTTT.

The chain combines TRBV9 with TRBJ2-3; D possibly uses TRBD1 or TRBD2 (5 bases each). This CDR3 has 15 residues. Germline CDR1 and CDR2: SGDLS and YYNGEE. Trimming removed 2 bases at V and 5 bases at J, with 15 bases between. In nucleotides, the CDR3 is TGTGCCAGCAGCGTTTTTGGGGGAAAAGAAGATACGCAGTATTTT. Encoded protein: CASSVFGGKEDTQYF.

The chain has TRBV29-1 and TRBJ2-7; 10 bases fit TRBD2. V shed 4 bases, J shed 0 bases, and the junction held 0 bases outside the gene matches. The CDR3 is 13 amino acids. Germline lookup yields CDR1 SQVTM and CDR2 ANQGSEA. CDR3 amino acids: CSVGTSGSYEQYF. The CDR3 nucleotides read TGCAGCGTTGGGACTAGCGGCTCCTACGAGCAGTACTTC.

This sequence joins TRBV5-1 and TRBJ2-7; 8 bases match TRBD1. CDR1 is SGHRS, CDR2 YFSETQ, per germline. J was trimmed by 1 base and V by 4 bases; bases with no gene match: 10. This CDR3 has 16 amino acids. CDR3 sequence (DNA): TGCGCCAGCAGCGCCCGGGACAGGCGTGGGTCCTACGAGCAGTACTTC. It encodes CASSARDRRGSYEQYF.

This chain joins TRBV11-2 and TRBJ1-2; D remains ambiguous. Trimming removed 1 base at V and 8 bases at J, with 26 bases between. The CDR3 extends over 18 amino acids. Germline V gene lookup returns CDR1 SGHAT and CDR2 FQNNGV. The CDR3 coding sequence is TGTGCCAGCAGCTTAGTAAAATTTCGGGCGGAGCGACGTGGCGGCTACACCTTC. Translation gives CASSLVKFRAERRGGYTF.